This T cell receptor (beta chain) was captured by sequencing in a study of cytomegalovirus exposure and HLA in healthy donors. In its sample, this clone was seen a few times. Its matching antigen is unknown. Overall study findings and caveats: There were a few CMV-associated chains whose specificity for CMV antigens was confirmed in vitro.

Donors had nominal health at sampling but likely had unrecorded immune exposures. Germline-derived CDR1 and CDR2 are MNHEY and SMNVEV (reference sequence). V was pared by 3 bases and J by 2 bases, with 12 bases of the junction left unmatched. The CDR3 sequence is 17 residues long. PCR used 60 Vbeta primers and 13 Jbeta primers. TCRdb's copy holds only in-frame clones and misses some; the assay was immunoSEQ multiplex PCR. Here the sample spans approximately 130,000 clones, 75% to 90% being singletons. V usage is TRBV27 and J usage is TRBJ1-2; 7 bases fit TRBD1. This TCR came from a woman aged 45-65 years in good health and CMV-seropositive. The sequenced sample was PBMCs. The CDR3 DNA sequence: TGTGCCAGCAGTTTTAGGGGCCGACAGGGATGGAACTATGGCTACACCTTC. Its protein is CASSFRGRQGWNYGYTF.